The 24 T cell receptor beta chains listed next were all sequenced from one sample in a study of blood T cell repertoires in COVID-19. Measured with immunoSEQ multiplex PCR; TCRdb has only the in-frame clones, and not every one. The sample lists about 110,000 clones, 70% to 75% occurring once. Material: peripheral blood. These TCRs come from a human donor with acute or convalescent COVID-19. The donor label of this sample is uncertain.

The V gene is TRBV7-2, the J gene TRBJ1-3; 7 bases align to TRBD1. The V gene end was trimmed by 1 base and the J gene end by 5 bases; junction bases not matched to a gene: 5. CDR1 is SGHTA, CDR2 FQGNSA, per germline. The CDR3 consists of 15 residues. The CDR3 region is CASSLEGQPRNTIYF. The CDR3 DNA follows: TGTGCCAGCAGCTTAGAGGGACAGCCTCGAAACACCATATATTTT.

The rearrangement joins TRBV6-5 to TRBJ1-1; D remains ambiguous. Germline loops: CDR1 MNHEY, CDR2 SVGAGI. Trimming pared 0 bases from V and 0 bases from J, leaving 11 bases between. The CDR3 consists of 16 residues. The CDR3 DNA sequence: TGTGCCAGCAGTTACTCGAATGGAGTATTGAACACTGAAGCTTTCTTT. Translating gives CASSYSNGVLNTEAFF.

The rearrangement joins TRBV29-1 to TRBJ2-4; D gene ambiguous. CDR1 is SQVTM and CDR2 is ANQGSEA in the germline V gene. This CDR3 spans 12 amino acids. V lost 5 bases, J lost 6 bases, and 11 bases lay in between. This CDR3 is CSVSPSSNIQYF. CDR3 bases: TGCAGCGTTTCCCCCTCCTCAAACATTCAGTACTTC. Full variable domain (missing parts from reference TRBV29-1 and TRBJ2-4): SAVISQKPSRDICQRGTSLTIQCQVDSQVTMMFWYRQQPGQSLTLIATANQGSEATYESGFVIDKFPISRPNLTFSTLTVSNMSPEDSSIYLCSVSPSSNIQYFGAGTRLSVL.

The chain uses TRBV5-6 and TRBJ1-2, with TRBD1 matching 7 bases. Looked up from germline, CDR1 is SGHDT and CDR2 is YYEEEE. V gave up 3 bases and J gave up 3 bases; unmatched junction bases: 8. The CDR3 sequence is 15 residues long. The CDR3 here is CASSSPGGVDYGYTF. DNA for the CDR3: TGTGCCAGCAGCTCACCAGGGGGAGTCGACTATGGCTACACCTTC.

The CDR3 here is CASSPTGGELFF. The DNA of the CDR3 is TGTGCCAGCAGTCCCACTGGCGGGGAGCTGTTTTTT. The rearrangement uses TRBV12-3 or TRBV12-4 and TRBJ2-2; no definite D call. This CDR3 comprises 12 residues. V shed 5 bases and J shed 7 bases, with 8 bases lying between them.

This chain joins TRBV10-3 and TRBJ1-2; possibly TRBD1 for D (5 bases). Deletions cut 2 bases from V and 6 bases from J, with 10 bases between. CDR1 and CDR2 (germline): ENHRY, SYGVKD. CDR3 length: 13 amino acids. CDR3 sequence (DNA): TGTGCCATCAGTGAGACCCCCAGGGATGGCTACACCTTC. Amino acids: CAISETPRDGYTF.

This clone was observed a handful of times. The chain combines TRBV6-5 with TRBJ1-2, with D possibly matching TRBD1 (5 bases). CDR3 length equals 13 residues. Trimming took off 4 bases at V and 10 bases at J, with 16 bases between the two ends. The germline CDR1 and CDR2 sequences are MNHEY and SVGAGI. CDR3 residues: CASSSTARNVYTF. CDR3 in DNA: TGTGCCAGCAGTTCGACAGCCCGGAACGTCTACACCTTC.

The rearrangement joins TRBV6-6 to TRBJ1-2; 9 bases align to TRBD1. The CDR3 is 15 residues long. In germline, CDR1 is MNHNY, CDR2 SVGAGI (reference sequence). Germline trimming cut 5 bases from V and 4 bases from J; bases unmatched to any gene: 8. The CDR3 DNA reads as TGTGCCAGCAGTCTCACTTCGGGACAGGGCTATGGCTACACCTTC. This sequence encodes CASSLTSGQGYGYTF.

This chain uses TRBV5-1 with TRBJ2-1; 12 bases map to TRBD2. CDR3 length: 16 residues. The V segment lost 4 bases and the J segment 4 bases; nucleotides outside the gene matches: 6. The germline V gene encodes CDR1 SGHRS and CDR2 YFSETQ. The CDR3 bases are TGCGCCAGCAGCATCCGGACTAGCGGGGTGTACAATGAGCAGTTCTTC. Residues: CASSIRTSGVYNEQFF.

The rearrangement joins TRBV18 to TRBJ2-3, with D unclear. CDR3 length: 16 amino acids. CDR1 and CDR2 (germline): KGHSH, LQKENI. Trimming cost V 3 bases and J 2 bases, with 15 bases left between them. CDR3: CASSPTQSFYTDTQYF. The CDR3 region has the DNA TGTGCCAGCTCACCCACACAGTCTTTTTACACAGATACGCAGTATTTT.

The chain uses TRBV3-1 (or the pseudogene TRBV3-2) and TRBJ2-2; D may be TRBD1 (6 bases). Germline V gives CDR1 LGHDT, CDR2 YNNKEL (reference sequence). This CDR3 spans 16 amino acids. Trimming removed 2 bases at V and 2 bases at J, with 12 bases between. CDR3 DNA: TGTGCCAGCAGCCAAAATACAGGGACCAACACCGGGGAGCTGTTTTTT. This translates into CASSQNTGTNTGELFF.

Only a few counts were recorded for this clone. The rearrangement links TRBV2 to TRBJ1-6, with 7 positions matching TRBD1. The CDR3 runs 14 residues. V was pared by 10 bases and J by 5 bases, with 8 bases of the junction left unmatched. The V gene's germline CDR1 is SNHLY and CDR2 FYNNEI. The CDR3 region has the DNA TGTGCCATTTCACAGGGGATCGATAATTCACCCCTCCACTTT. Translation gives CAISQGIDNSPLHF.

The gene calls are TRBV12-3 or TRBV12-4 and TRBJ1-4, with 8 bases matching TRBD1. Trimming removed 5 bases from V and 8 bases from J; junction bases left unmatched: 4. The CDR3 extends over 13 amino acids. In DNA form, the CDR3 reads TGTGCCAGCAGTACGGGACAGGCGGAAAAACTGTTTTTT. It yields the protein CASSTGQAEKLFF.

The chain is built from TRBV30 and TRBJ1-2; D ambiguous. Trimming shortened V by 3 bases and J by 7 bases, and 15 bases separated the two germline ends. Germline assignment: CDR1 GTSNPN and CDR2 SVGIG (reference sequence). The CDR3 runs to 13 residues. The CDR3 spells CAWRRDGFGGYTF. Written as DNA, the CDR3 is TGTGCCTGGAGGAGGGATGGCTTTGGTGGCTACACCTTC.

This chain uses TRBV10-3 with TRBJ2-7; D not certain. V was clipped by 0 bases and J by 0 bases, with 9 bases between them. Germline values: CDR1 ENHRY, CDR2 SYGVKD. This CDR3 region has 15 residues. The CDR3 bases are TGTGCCATCAGTGAGTCGATTAGCCCCTCCTACGAGCAGTACTTC. This translates into CAISESISPSYEQYF.

The chain couples TRBV7-9 to TRBJ1-4; TRBD1 agrees at 10 bases. The CDR3 has 16 residues. After removal of 5 bases from V and 7 bases from J, the junction contained 10 bases not matched to a gene. The germline V gene encodes CDR1 SEHNR and CDR2 FQNEAQ (reference sequence). CDR3: CASSQSGQGLSEKLFF. For the CDR3, the DNA is TGTGCCAGCAGCCAATCGGGACAGGGGCTGAGTGAAAAACTGTTTTTT.

This clone came up a few times. In DNA form, the CDR3 reads TGTGCCAGTAGTCCCCCTCGACAGGGACCCTACAGCAATCAGCCCCAGCATTTT. Translation: CASSPPRQGPYSNQPQHF. This chain uses TRBV19 with TRBJ1-5; 7 bases are a match to TRBD1. Germline CDR1 LNHDA, CDR2 SQIVND (reference sequence). Trimming took 5 bases from V and 1 from J; bases not matched to a gene: 14. The CDR3 is made up of 18 amino acids.

The rearrangement uses TRBV6-4 and TRBJ2-2, with 12 bases aligning to TRBD2. CDR3 size: 16 residues. V gave up 3 bases and J gave up 5 bases; unmatched junction bases: 4. Germline CDR1 MRHNA, CDR2 SNTAGT. Written as DNA, the CDR3 is TGTGCCAGCAGTGAGACTAGCGGGGGCCCTACCGGGGAGCTGTTTTTT. Amino acid sequence: CASSETSGGPTGELFF.

The genes are TRBV7-8 and TRBJ2-1; 10 bases map to TRBD2. CDR3 length: 15 amino acids. Germline CDR1 reads SGHVS; CDR2 reads FQNEAQ. The CDR3 nucleotides are TGTGCGAGTAGCGGGGGGTTTAGCTCCTACAATGAGCAGTTCTTC. This codes for CASSGGFSSYNEQFF.

CDR3 in DNA: TGTGCCAGCAGCGCCTCTTGGGGCTCCTATGGCTACACCTTC. It is translated as CASSASWGSYGYTF. The V call is TRBV5-6, the J call TRBJ1-2; possible D gene TRBD1, 5 bases. The CDR3 has 14 residues. V gave up 4 bases and J gave up 4 bases, with 14 bases separating them. The germline V gene encodes CDR1 SGHDT and CDR2 YYEEEE.

V usage is TRBV6-2 or TRBV6-3 and J usage is TRBJ1-4, with D possibly TRBD1 on 6 matching bases. Germline CDR1 MNHEY, CDR2 SVGEGT. V was pared by 0 bases and J by 2 bases, with 13 bases between. CDR3 size: 17 residues. The CDR3 spells CASSYSGARTTNEKLFF. The DNA of the CDR3 is TGTGCCAGCAGTTACTCGGGGGCGCGGACTACTAATGAAAAACTGTTTTTT.

This rearrangement joins TRBV30 to TRBJ2-3, with 10 bases identical to TRBD2. With 2 bases clipped from V and 0 bases from J, the junction kept 8 bases outside the gene matches. Germline-derived CDR1 and CDR2 are GTSNPN and SVGIG (reference sequence). The CDR3 runs to 17 residues. DNA for the CDR3: TGTGCCTGGAGTACCCCCGGACTAGCGGCTAGCACAGATACGCAGTATTTT. Encoded protein: CAWSTPGLAASTDTQYF.

This clone was recorded once. The V gene is TRBV3-1 (or the pseudogene TRBV3-2), the J gene TRBJ1-6, with D perhaps TRBD1 (6 bases). Germline CDR1 reads LGHDT; CDR2 reads YNNKEL (reference sequence). Trimming shortened V by 1 base and J by 5 bases, and 9 bases separated the two germline ends. CDR3 size: 15 residues. The CDR3 reads CASSQGQVDNSPLHF. The CDR3 region has the DNA TGTGCCAGCAGCCAAGGACAGGTCGATAATTCACCCCTCCACTTT.

The chain employs TRBV18 and TRBJ1-5; 8 nucleotides match TRBD1. The CDR3 sequence is 16 residues long. Looked up from germline, CDR1 is KGHSH and CDR2 is LQKENI. The V and J ends lost 3 bases and 9 bases, in that order; junction bases with no gene match: 13. The CDR3 reads CASSPDRTGYWGPQHF. The CDR3 DNA follows: TGTGCCAGCTCACCGGATCGGACAGGGTACTGGGGGCCCCAGCATTTT.